The TCR beta chain under discussion was sequenced for a study of CD8 T cells in Susac syndrome. The V end was cut by 5 bases, the J end by 2 bases, with 16 bases between. This CDR3 has 15 amino acids. Germline assignment: CDR1 SGHTA and CDR2 FQGNSA. When the RNA was reverse transcribed, random hexamers were used with an input of roughly 0.5 to 1 ug. TCRdb reprocessed the immunoSEQ multiplex PCR reads with MiXCR, giving one entry per CDR3 protein. The table includes more than 130,000 distinct CDR3 sequences, roughly 94% detected once. This clonotype was obtained from a human donor in good health. Material for sequencing was CD8+ T cells from PBMCs. This chain uses TRBV7-2 with TRBJ2-7; D gene ambiguous. The CDR3 DNA reads TGTGCCAGCAGCCAAGCCGGTGCCCCCACCTACGAGCAGTACTTC. As protein: CASSQAGAPTYEQYF.